These 24 T cell receptor beta chains were sequenced from one sample in a study of lymphopenia after photon versus proton radiotherapy. TCRdb keeps only in-frame clones here, not all; method: immunoSEQ multiplex PCR. This sample has about 60,000 clones, with approximately 84% found just once. Sequenced here: peripheral blood, sampled from a patient treated with proton-based radiotherapy. The origin of the receptors is a man in his 60s with pancreatic cancer.

The CDR3 sequence: CASSLELAGELFF. CDR3 nucleotides: TGTGCCAGCAGCTTAGAACTTGCCGGGGAGCTGTTTTTT. V gene TRBV7-3 combines with J gene TRBJ2-2; no firm D call. The germline V gene encodes CDR1 SGHTA and CDR2 FQGTGA. The CDR3 is 13 residues long. Trimming shortened V by 2 bases and J by 6 bases, and 7 bases separated the two germline ends. Full variable domain (remainder filled in from reference TRBV7-3 and TRBJ2-2): GAGVSQTPSNKVTEKGKYVELRCDPISGHTALYWYRQSLGQGPEFLIYFQGTGAADDSGLPNDRFFAVRPEGSVSTLKIQRTERGDSAVYLCASSLELAGELFFGEGSRLTVL.

V is TRBV5-1 and J is TRBJ2-3, with 8 bases lining up with TRBD2. Germline CDR1 reads SGHRS; CDR2 reads YFSETQ. The CDR3 contains 16 residues. V shed 4 bases, J shed 0 bases, and the junction held 7 bases outside the gene matches. The CDR3 region has the DNA TGCGCCAGCAGCCACGGGAGGGCGGGGAGCACAGATACGCAGTATTTT. It encodes CASSHGRAGSTDTQYF.

This chain connects TRBV7-9 to TRBJ1-3; D not certain. Per the germline V gene, CDR1 is SEHNR and CDR2 is FQNEAQ (reference sequence). With 3 bases removed from V and 0 bases from J, the gap between germline ends came to 3 bases. The CDR3 is 13 residues long. CDR3 sequence: CASSLASGNTIYF. In DNA, the CDR3 is TGTGCCAGCAGCTTGGCCTCTGGAAACACCATATATTTT.

The chain employs TRBV6-1 and TRBJ1-1; unclear D gene. This CDR3 spans 14 amino acids. Germline CDR1 reads MNHNS; CDR2 reads SASEGT. V lost 6 bases to trimming and J lost 3 bases, with 14 bases between them. The CDR3 protein is CASRGYMGDTEAFF. The CDR3, as DNA: TGTGCCAGCAGGGGATACATGGGAGACACTGAAGCTTTCTTT.

This clone has just a few counts. The chain employs TRBV7-2 and TRBJ2-5, with 9 bases that match TRBD2. CDR1 is SGHTA, CDR2 FQGNSA, per germline. The CDR3 runs to 14 residues. The ends lost 4 bases at V and 4 bases at J; junction bases unmatched: 4. CDR3 sequence reads: CASSSSGMGETQYF. In DNA, the CDR3 is TGTGCCAGCAGCTCTAGCGGGATGGGAGAGACCCAGTACTTC. Full variable domain (rest looked up from reference TRBV7-2 and TRBJ2-5): GAGVSQSPSNKVTEKGKDVELRCDPISGHTALYWYRQSLGQGLEFLIYFQGNSAPDKSGLPSDRFSAERTGGSVSTLTIQRTQQEDSAVYLCASSSSGMGETQYFGPGTRLLVL.

This clone was counted between two and nine times. The rearrangement joins TRBV28 to TRBJ2-1; D possibly corresponds to TRBD2 (5 bases). Trimming shortened V by 7 bases and J by 2 bases, and 15 bases separated the two germline ends. CDR3 length: 15 residues. Germline CDR1 reads MDHEN; CDR2 reads SYDVKM. The CDR3 loop reads CASNFARVTYNEQFF. CDR3 coding DNA: TGTGCCAGCAATTTTGCGAGGGTCACCTACAATGAGCAGTTCTTC.

This clone has just one count. CDR3 region: CASSLLPPNYGYTF. The CDR3 coding sequence is TGTGCCAGCAGTTTATTGCCACCCAACTATGGCTACACCTTC. This rearrangement joins TRBV28 to TRBJ1-2; D not certain. The CDR3 consists of 14 residues. The germline gives CDR1 MDHEN, CDR2 SYDVKM. V was pared by 1 base and J by 2 bases, with 8 bases between.

The V gene is TRBV4-2, the J gene TRBJ2-3, with 8 positions matching TRBD2. V was clipped by 1 base and J by 1 base; unmatched bases: 4. Germline V gene data show CDR1 as LGHNA and CDR2 as YNFKEQ. The CDR3 covers 16 residues. The CDR3 loop reads CASSQGIAGRTDTQYF. In DNA, the CDR3 is TGTGCCAGCAGCCAAGGCATAGCGGGGCGCACAGATACGCAGTATTTT.

The J gene is TRBJ1-3, the V gene TRBV21-1. TRBV21-1 corresponds to a pseudogene. The CDR3 contains 14 residues. In DNA form, the CDR3 reads TGTGCCAGCAGCACGACCGAGCCTGGAAACACCATATATTTT. It codes for CASSTTEPGNTIYF.

V usage is TRBV5-1 and J usage is TRBJ2-7, with D possibly TRBD1 on 6 matching bases. The CDR3 extends over 14 amino acids. CDR1 and CDR2 (germline): SGHRS, YFSETQ. Trimming shortened V by 1 base and J by 0 bases, and 8 bases separated the two germline ends. The DNA for the CDR3 is TGCGCCAGCAGCTTGCAGGGGATCTCCTACGAGCAGTACTTC. Protein sequence: CASSLQGISYEQYF.

The CDR3 DNA is TGCGCCAGCAGACGAACCACAGGGGTATTAAGCGGGGAGCTGTTTTTT. It yields the protein CASRRTTGVLSGELFF. The chain is built from TRBV4-1 and TRBJ2-2; 7 nucleotides align to TRBD1. CDR3 size: 16 residues. The germline V gene encodes CDR1 MGHRA and CDR2 YSYEKL. V gave up 6 bases and J gave up 7 bases; unmatched junction bases: 14.

This chain uses TRBV6-1 with TRBJ2-1; D gene ambiguous. Trimming shortened V by 4 bases and J by 7 bases, and 17 bases separated the two germline ends. The CDR3 length is 15 residues. Per the germline V gene, CDR1 is MNHNS and CDR2 is SASEGT. The CDR3 spells CASSVHAAPVNEQFF. DNA of the CDR3: TGTGCCAGCAGTGTGCACGCCGCCCCTGTGAATGAGCAGTTCTTC.

This clone has just one count. The chain joins TRBV5-1 to TRBJ2-5; perhaps TRBD2 as D (5 bases). The end of the DNA aligns better with TRBJ2-7, so the J call may be wrong. Germline V lookup: CDR1 SGHRS, CDR2 YFSETQ. This CDR3 region has 13 residues. CDR3 in amino acids: CASSLGEGYEQYF. In DNA form, the CDR3 reads TGCGCCAGCAGCCTCGGGGAAGGCTACGAGCAGTACTTC.

The chain employs TRBV7-3 and TRBJ2-3, with 9 bases identical to TRBD2. After removal of 0 bases from V and 5 bases from J, the junction contained 3 bases not matched to a gene. Germline CDR1 SGHTA, CDR2 FQGTGA. There are 15 residues in the CDR3. Here the CDR3 reads CASSLTGLALDTQYF. The CDR3 nucleotides are TGTGCCAGCAGCTTAACGGGACTAGCCCTAGATACGCAGTATTTT. Drawing the rest from reference TRBV7-3 and TRBJ2-3, the complete variable domain is GAGVSQTPSNKVTEKGKYVELRCDPISGHTALYWYRQSLGQGPEFLIYFQGTGAADDSGLPNDRFFAVRPEGSVSTLKIQRTERGDSAVYLCASSLTGLALDTQYFGPGTRLTVL.

The chain has TRBV4-1 and TRBJ1-4, with TRBD1 identical over 9 bases. The germline CDR1 and CDR2 sequences are MGHRA and YSYEKL. Trimming removed 0 bases from V and 8 bases from J; junction bases left unmatched: 13. This CDR3 comprises 18 residues. The CDR3 DNA is TGCGCCAGCAGCCAAGATCCGGGACAGGGAGGTTTAAGCGAAAAACTGTTTTTT. This sequence encodes CASSQDPGQGGLSEKLFF.

The CDR3 DNA sequence: TGTGCCAGCAGACAGTCGGGCTACAATGAGCAGTTCTTC. Its translation: CASRQSGYNEQFF. This sequence joins TRBV19 and TRBJ2-1, with D possibly TRBD1 on 5 matching bases. V lost 9 bases and J lost 3, with 12 bases in between. The CDR3 consists of 13 residues. Germline CDR1 and CDR2: LNHDA and SQIVND (reference sequence).

The rearrangement joins TRBV6-6 to TRBJ2-7, with 10 positions matching TRBD1. The V gene end was trimmed by 3 bases and the J gene end by 5 bases; junction bases not matched to a gene: 7. CDR3 length equals 15 residues. From germline, CDR1 is MNHNY and CDR2 SVGAGI (reference sequence). The DNA of the CDR3 is TGTGCCAGCAGTTATTCCGGGACAGGGGACCACGAGCAGTACTTC. It encodes CASSYSGTGDHEQYF.

CDR3 DNA: TGTGCCAGCAGTGGGGGGTATACCGATGGCTACACCTTC. This encodes CASSGGYTDGYTF. V is TRBV2 and J is TRBJ1-2; a weak D match, TRBD1 (5 bases). The V end was cut by 4 bases, the J end by 6 bases, with 12 bases between. The germline gives CDR1 SNHLY, CDR2 FYNNEI. The CDR3 spans 13 residues.

V is TRBV30 and J is TRBJ2-7; TRBD2 matches at 13 bases. The CDR3 runs 17 residues. Germline CDR1 GTSNPN, CDR2 SVGIG (reference sequence). The ends lost 1 base at V and 4 bases at J; junction bases unmatched: 10. The CDR3 nucleotides are TGTGCCTGGAGTGACTCCGGACTAGCGGGAGTCGGGTACGAGCAGTACTTC. Translation: CAWSDSGLAGVGYEQYF.

J is TRBJ2-1 and V is TRBV2, with TRBD2 matching 9 bases. This CDR3 region has 16 residues. Germline trimming cut 4 bases from V and 2 bases from J; bases unmatched to any gene: 6. Germline values: CDR1 SNHLY, CDR2 FYNNEI. The CDR3 sequence: CASSASAGGPYNEQFF. The CDR3 DNA reads TGTGCCAGCAGTGCGTCGGCGGGAGGGCCCTACAATGAGCAGTTCTTC.

The CDR3 is CASSQEGWGGELEQFF. The CDR3 bases are TGCGCCAGCAGCCAAGAGGGTTGGGGGGGTGAGTTAGAGCAGTTCTTC. The chain carries TRBV4-1 and TRBJ2-1; 7 bases line up with TRBD2. Germline V gene sequence: CDR1 MGHRA, CDR2 YSYEKL. The CDR3 extends over 16 amino acids. J was trimmed by 10 bases and V by 0 bases; bases with no gene match: 12.

The chain is built from TRBV2 and TRBJ2-7; no reliable D call. The V end lost 6 bases, the J end lost 3 bases, and 12 bases lay between the germline ends. The CDR3 is 13 residues long. Germline V lookup: CDR1 SNHLY, CDR2 FYNNEI. The CDR3 nucleotides read TGTGCCAGCAGCGACCTTGATTTCTACGAGCAGTACTTC. It specifies CASSDLDFYEQYF.

The rearrangement joins TRBV5-1 to TRBJ2-7; 7 nucleotides line up with TRBD1. The CDR3 length is 14 residues. V gave up 0 bases and J gave up 2 bases; unmatched junction bases: 2. The germline V gene encodes CDR1 SGHRS and CDR2 YFSETQ. This CDR3 is CASSLGDRTYEQYF. The CDR3, as DNA: TGCGCCAGCAGCTTGGGGGACAGAACCTACGAGCAGTACTTC.

This clone was recorded only once. The rearrangement uses TRBV7-3 and TRBJ1-5; 10 nucleotides match TRBD1. With V trimmed by 6 bases and J by 1 base, 3 bases remained unmatched. The germline V gene has CDR1 SGHTA and CDR2 FQGTGA. CDR3 size: 15 residues. CDR3 amino acids: CASRRTGGSNQPQHF. The CDR3 bases are TGTGCCAGCAGACGGACAGGGGGGAGCAATCAGCCCCAGCATTTT. The entire variable domain, with the rest obtained from reference TRBV7-3 and TRBJ1-5, is as follows: GAGVSQTPSNKVTEKGKYVELRCDPISGHTALYWYRQSLGQGPEFLIYFQGTGAADDSGLPNDRFFAVRPEGSVSTLKIQRTERGDSAVYLCASRRTGGSNQPQHFGDGTRLSIL.